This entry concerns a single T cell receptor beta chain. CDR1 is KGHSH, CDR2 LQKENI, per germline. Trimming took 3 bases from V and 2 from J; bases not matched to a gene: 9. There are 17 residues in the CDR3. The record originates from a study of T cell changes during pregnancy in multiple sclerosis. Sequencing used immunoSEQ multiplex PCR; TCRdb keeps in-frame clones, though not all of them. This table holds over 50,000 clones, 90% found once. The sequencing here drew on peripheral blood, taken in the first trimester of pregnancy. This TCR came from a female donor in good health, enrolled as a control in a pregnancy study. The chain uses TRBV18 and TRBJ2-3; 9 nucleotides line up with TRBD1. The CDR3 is CASSPFVGQGTTDTQYF. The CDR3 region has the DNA TGTGCCAGCTCACCGTTTGTAGGACAGGGGACCACAGATACGCAGTATTTT.